Here is one T cell receptor (beta chain) with its context. The antigen this receptor binds is unknown. Base-call qualities are not available, and no considerably larger clone is one nucleotide away. The run used an Illumina HiSeq 2500. Quantitative 5'-RACE with molecular barcodes was the method used to prepare the TCR beta libraries. As for the original processing: Disease-linked TCR variants were identified with a new computational method built on a probabilistic model of VDJ rearrangement. TCRdb cleaned the public reads at Q25 with fastp, built clones with MiXCR and kept in-frame beta chains. Rows with a matching CDR3 protein are joined into one entry that keeps the most common DNA and genes. The V and J calls come from TCRdb's annotation, not from the publication. A total of 400,000 or so distinct CDR3 sequences appear in this sample, about 25% of them only once. 0.89% of the sample is taken by the ten largest.

This sample was taken from a study of CD8 T cells in ankylosing spondylitis (dated by TCRdb to about 2017). Background for the entire study: To find TCR variants linked to disease, the study profiled T cell receptor beta repertoires in ankylosing spondylitis patients and healthy donors. The whole study cohort included roughly 110 healthy donors and over 20 ankylosing spondylitis patients. Peripheral blood samples were taken, and synovial fluid was additionally collected from ankylosing spondylitis patients.

CDR1 and CDR2 (LGHNA, YNFKEQ) derive from the germline V gene. Deletion took 7 bases off V and 4 bases off J, with a span of 22 bases between the germline ends. The CDR3 starts with the cysteine, ends with the phenylalanine, and has 16 residues. Left in the record is the CDR3 DNA by itself, 48 bases read in frame from the first base. Beyond this particular receptor, the publication reports: A TCR beta motif made up of several highly homologous amino acid variants appeared to be characteristic of blood from ankylosing spondylitis patients. The disease-linked clones were reported as significantly enriched in matched synovial fluid samples from ankylosing spondylitis patients. The disease-linked clones showed a CD8+ phenotype and occurred at relatively low frequencies in peripheral blood. Some TCR beta motif variants had previously been reported in synovial fluid and blood of reactive arthritis patients, which suggested common disease-initiation mechanisms.

The rearrangement combines TRBV4-2 with TRBJ1-2; TRBD1 is perhaps the D gene, given 5 matching bases. The specimen was blood, either unsorted or a sorted T cell fraction (not recorded which). The TCR originated in a male donor with ankylosing spondylitis. The DNA sequence is given as TGTGCCAGCATGCCCTCGGCGGGCCTACAGGCCTATGGCTACACCTTC. The resulting protein is CASMPSAGLQAYGYTF.